The table lists the clone carrying this TCR beta chain with many counts. The data belong to a study of T cells in Graves' hyperthyroidism and ophthalmopathy. The CDR3 regions of TCR beta were amplified from RNA transcripts. The TCR CDR3 was amplified in a first-round RT-PCR using the HTBI primer set. TCRdb recomputed calls from the multiplex PCR reads with MiXCR, one row per CDR3 protein. Of 600,000 to 750,000 distinct CDR3 sequences in the sample, 17% are singletons; the top ten hold roughly 15%. This CDR3 has 14 residues. V lost 5 bases and J 4 bases, leaving 15 bases between the germline ends. CDR1 is SGHAT and CDR2 is FQNNGV in the germline V gene.

This TCR was recovered from a middle-aged man with Graves' hyperthyroidism. Sequencing used blood. The chain couples TRBV11-2 to TRBJ2-7, with a possible D match to TRBD2 (7 bases). CDR3 sequence: CASSRGASNYEQYF. The CDR3 DNA reads TGTGCCAGCAGCCGGGGGGCTAGCAATTACGAGCAGTACTTC.